One TCR beta chain is described in this entry. As yet, its antigen is unknown. Time point reported: baseline pretreatment blood. Treatment meaning: 15 Gy SBRT to primary tumor, nephrectomy 4 weeks later. This entry is derived from a study of radiation and T cells in renal cell carcinoma. Study-wide results and limits: In blood, top tumor clones expanded by 2 weeks, shrinking by 4.

Profiling relied on immunoSEQ multiplex PCR, and the TCRdb table lists in-frame clones only, not all of them. The repertoire holds 100,000 to 150,000 clones, with roughly 80% as singletons. Germline trimming cut 4 bases from V and 6 bases from J; bases unmatched to any gene: 7. This CDR3 has 15 residues. Germline V gives CDR1 SGDLS, CDR2 YYNGEE. The TCR was taken from a woman aged 55-75 years with renal cell carcinoma. Sample: blood, taken from a patient whose treatment included radiotherapy and nephrectomy. V usage is TRBV9 and J usage is TRBJ2-1; 10 positions match TRBD2. CDR3 DNA sequence: TGTGCCAGCAGCCCCAGAAGCGGGGGGGCCAATGAGCAGTTCTTC. Translation gives CASSPRSGGANEQFF.